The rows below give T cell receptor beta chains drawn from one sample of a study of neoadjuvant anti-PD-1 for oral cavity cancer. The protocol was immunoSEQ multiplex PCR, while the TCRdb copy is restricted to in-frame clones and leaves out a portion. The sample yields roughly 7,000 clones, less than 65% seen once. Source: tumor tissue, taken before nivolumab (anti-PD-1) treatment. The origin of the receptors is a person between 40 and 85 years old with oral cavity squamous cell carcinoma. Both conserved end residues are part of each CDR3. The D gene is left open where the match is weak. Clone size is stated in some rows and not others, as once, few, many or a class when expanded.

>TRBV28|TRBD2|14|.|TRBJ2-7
CASRRRAGAYEQYF
TGTGCCAGCAGGCGTCGGGCGGGGGCCTACGAGCAGTACTTC
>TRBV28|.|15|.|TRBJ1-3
CASSLVRRSGNTIYF
TGTGCCAGCAGTTTGGTCCGACGCTCTGGAAACACCATATATTTT
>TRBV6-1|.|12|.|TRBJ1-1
CASRRRGAEAFF
TGTGCCAGCAGGAGACGAGGTGCTGAAGCTTTCTTT
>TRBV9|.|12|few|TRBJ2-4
CASSLGKDIQYF
TGTGCCAGCAGCCTGGGGAAGGACATTCAGTACTTC
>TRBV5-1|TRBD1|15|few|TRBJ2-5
CASSSDRGPQETQYF
TGCGCCAGCAGTTCCGACAGGGGCCCCCAAGAGACCCAGTACTTC
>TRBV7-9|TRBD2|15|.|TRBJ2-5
CASSPQLAVQETQYF
TGTGCCAGCAGCCCCCAACTAGCGGTCCAAGAGACCCAGTACTTC
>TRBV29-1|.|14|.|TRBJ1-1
CSVGLGGTGTEAFF
TGCAGCGTGGGACTAGGGGGTACGGGAACTGAAGCTTTCTTT
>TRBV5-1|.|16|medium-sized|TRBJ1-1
CASSSEGRPGNTEAFF
TGCGCCAGCAGCTCGGAGGGACGACCGGGTAACACTGAAGCTTTCTTT
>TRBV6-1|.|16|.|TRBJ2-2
CASSDMRGANTGELFF
TGTGCCAGCAGTGATATGAGGGGCGCGAACACCGGGGAGCTGTTTTTT
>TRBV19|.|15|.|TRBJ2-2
CASSVGSANTGELFF
TGTGCCAGTAGTGTCGGCTCAGCGAACACCGGGGAGCTGTTTTTT
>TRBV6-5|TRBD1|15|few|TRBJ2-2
CASSLTGDHTGELFF
TGTGCCAGCAGTTTGACAGGGGATCACACCGGGGAGCTGTTTTTT
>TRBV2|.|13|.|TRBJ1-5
CASSLNSNQPQHF
TGTGCCAGCAGTCTGAATAGCAATCAGCCCCAGCATTTT
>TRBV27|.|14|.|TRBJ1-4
CASSLFGLGEKLFF
TGTGCCAGCAGTTTATTTGGATTAGGGGAAAAACTGTTTTTT
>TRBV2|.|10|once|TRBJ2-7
CASSSYEQYF
TGTGCCAGCAGCTCCTACGAGCAGTACTTC
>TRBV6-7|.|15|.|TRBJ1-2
CASSEPGQPNYGYTF
TGTGCCAGCAGCGAACCTGGACAGCCTAACTATGGCTACACCTTC
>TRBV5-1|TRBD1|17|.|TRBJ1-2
CASSSLGKTGGPYGYTF
TGCGCCAGCAGCTCCCTTGGGAAGACAGGGGGCCCCTATGGCTACACCTTC
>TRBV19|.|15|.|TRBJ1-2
CASSPRNRSPYGYTF
TGTGCCAGTAGTCCCCGGAACAGGAGCCCCTATGGCTACACCTTC
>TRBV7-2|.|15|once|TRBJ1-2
CASSLEGGPGQGYTF
TGTGCCAGCAGCTTAGAGGGGGGGCCAGGGCAAGGCTACACCTTC
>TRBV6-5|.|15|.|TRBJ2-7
CASSYLQGRGYEQYF
TGTGCCAGCAGTTATCTCCAGGGGCGGGGGTACGAGCAGTACTTC
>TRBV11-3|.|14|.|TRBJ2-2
CASSLDGTAGELFF
TGTGCCAGCAGCTTAGACGGTACGGCCGGGGAGCTGTTTTTT
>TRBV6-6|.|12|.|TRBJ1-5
CASSYSTAGQHF
TGTGCCAGCAGTTACAGTACAGCAGGGCAGCATTTT
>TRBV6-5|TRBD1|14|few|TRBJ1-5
CASSPRGPNQPQHF
TGTGCCAGCAGCCCCAGGGGGCCCAATCAGCCCCAGCATTTT
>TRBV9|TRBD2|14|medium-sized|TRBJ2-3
CASSVDGSGGTQYF
TGTGCCAGCAGCGTAGATGGCAGCGGGGGGACGCAGTATTTT
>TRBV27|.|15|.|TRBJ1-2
CASSKGTGEGYGYTF
TGTGCCAGCAGTAAGGGGACCGGAGAAGGCTATGGCTACACCTTC
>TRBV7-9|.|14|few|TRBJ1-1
CASSRFGGITEAFF
TGTGCCAGCAGCCGCTTCGGAGGTATCACTGAAGCTTTCTTT
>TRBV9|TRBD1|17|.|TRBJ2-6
CASSGGQVFSGANVLTF
TGTGCCAGCAGCGGCGGACAGGTCTTCTCTGGGGCCAACGTCCTGACTTTC
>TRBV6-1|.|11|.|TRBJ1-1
CASKLSGVAFF
TGTGCCAGCAAGTTGTCGGGGGTGGCTTTCTTT
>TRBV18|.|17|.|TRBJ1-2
CASSPRPPSSENYGYTF
TGTGCCAGCTCACCAAGGCCACCCTCTTCGGAGAACTATGGCTACACCTTC
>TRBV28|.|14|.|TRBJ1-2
CASSPSAGAYGYTF
TGTGCCAGCAGTCCCAGCGCGGGGGCATATGGCTACACCTTC
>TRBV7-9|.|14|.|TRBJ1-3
CASSPPGGGNTIYF
TGTGCCAGCAGCCCGCCGGGGGGCGGAAACACCATATATTTT
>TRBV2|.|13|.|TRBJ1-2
CASHPGGSYGYTF
TGTGCCAGCCACCCAGGAGGCTCCTATGGCTACACCTTC